These 14 T cell receptor beta chains were all obtained from the same sample, sequenced in a study of blood T cell repertoires in COVID-19. The data were produced by immunoSEQ multiplex PCR, yet TCRdb's version contains in-frame clones alone and is incomplete. The repertoire consists of a few hundred thousand clones, with 87% occurring once and the leading ten covering 1%. Sequenced sample: peripheral blood. The receptors originated from a man in his fifties or sixties with active or convalescent COVID-19.

The V and J genes are TRBV19 and TRBJ2-3, with TRBD1 as a possible D gene (6 bases). The CDR3 has 14 residues. CDR1 is LNHDA, CDR2 SQIVND, per germline (reference sequence). With 5 bases removed from V and 5 bases from J, the gap between germline ends came to 14 bases. The CDR3 spells CASSRQVHRDTQYF. The CDR3 nucleotides are TGTGCCAGTAGTCGACAGGTCCACAGAGATACGCAGTATTTT.

This chain links TRBV29-1 with TRBJ2-1; D call uncertain. This CDR3 has 11 amino acids. CDR1 and CDR2 from the germline V gene are SQVTM and ANQGSEA. V dropped 4 bases and J dropped 4 bases, with 5 bases sitting between them. CDR3: CSVAMYNEQFF. The CDR3 coding sequence is TGCAGCGTTGCAATGTACAATGAGCAGTTCTTC.

The rearrangement uses TRBV19 and TRBJ1-6; D ambiguous. The V gene's germline CDR1 is LNHDA and CDR2 SQIVND (reference sequence). The CDR3 spans 14 residues. V was cut by 10 bases and J by 5 bases, with 15 bases left in between. DNA of the CDR3: TGTGCCACCCGCCCGCGACGGGATAATTCACCCCTCCACTTT. This sequence encodes CATRPRRDNSPLHF. The full variable domain, its missing parts supplied by reference TRBV19 and TRBJ1-6, is DGGITQSPKYLFRKEGQNVTLSCEQNLNHDAMYWYRQDPGQGLRLIYYSQIVNDFQKGDIAEGYSVSREKKESFPLTVTSAQKNPTAFYLCATRPRRDNSPLHFGNGTRLTVT.

The chain uses TRBV6-5 and TRBJ1-5; D possibly corresponds to TRBD1 (6 bases). With 5 bases removed from V and 2 bases from J, the gap between germline ends came to 13 bases. Germline V gives CDR1 MNHEY, CDR2 SVGAGI. The CDR3 is 15 residues long. The CDR3 DNA reads as TGTGCCAGCAGTCCGACGACAGGAGGCAATCAGCCCCAGCATTTT. This translates into CASSPTTGGNQPQHF.

V is TRBV24-1 and J is TRBJ2-3; 7 bases agree with TRBD1. The trim removed 1 base at V and 2 bases at J, leaving 8 bases unmatched. Germline V gene data show CDR1 as KGHDR and CDR2 as SFDVKD. This CDR3 is built from 17 residues. The CDR3 here is CATSDFSRDSFTDTQYF. The CDR3 bases are TGTGCCACCAGTGATTTTAGCCGGGACAGTTTCACAGATACGCAGTATTTT.

The chain combines TRBV2 with TRBJ2-1, with 10 bases identical to TRBD2. CDR3 length: 13 amino acids. The V gene's germline CDR1 is SNHLY and CDR2 FYNNEI. J gave up 4 bases and V 9 bases, and 3 bases lay outside the gene matches. This chain's CDR3 is CASQRGGYNEQFF. CDR3 bases: TGTGCCAGTCAGCGGGGGGGATACAATGAGCAGTTCTTC.

This chain uses TRBV5-1 with TRBJ1-1; D is perhaps TRBD1 (6 bases). CDR3 size: 17 residues. Per germline, CDR1 SGHRS and CDR2 YFSETQ. The V and J ends lost 1 base and 0 bases respectively, with 16 bases between them. Here the CDR3 reads CASSLTPRTEMNTEAFF. The CDR3 bases are TGCGCCAGCAGCTTGACCCCTCGGACAGAAATGAACACTGAAGCTTTCTTT.

In regard to this clone: Relative to the germline gene, one junction end is altered; a read error may explain this. The chain combines TRBV30 with TRBJ2-1, with D perhaps TRBD1 (6 bases). The V gene's germline CDR1 is GTSNPN and CDR2 SVGIG (reference sequence). The CDR3 runs 10 residues. CDR3 sequence reads: CAWRKGVRIF. Here the CDR3 DNA reads TGTGCCTGGAGGAAGGGGGTAAGAATCTTC.

V usage is TRBV6-5 and J usage is TRBJ1-1; 8 positions match TRBD1. With V trimmed by 11 bases and J by 3 bases, 5 bases remained unmatched. This CDR3 is built from 12 residues. Germline-derived CDR1 and CDR2 are MNHEY and SVGAGI. The CDR3 loop is CAAATGDTEAFF. In DNA, the CDR3 is TGTGCCGCCGCGACAGGGGACACTGAAGCTTTCTTT.

The V gene is TRBV6-2 or TRBV6-3, the J gene TRBJ2-5, with 10 bases identical to TRBD1. Germline V gives CDR1 MNHEY, CDR2 SVGEGT. This CDR3 region has 15 residues. The trim removed 0 bases at V and 5 bases at J, leaving 3 bases unmatched. The CDR3 reads CASSYSDRGLETQYF. The CDR3 DNA is TGTGCCAGCAGTTACTCAGACAGGGGGCTTGAGACCCAGTACTTC.

This CDR3 is CASSEAPGGYGYTF. The CDR3 DNA reads as TGTGCCAGCAGTGAAGCCCCGGGGGGCTATGGCTACACCTTC. The chain uses TRBV2 and TRBJ1-2, with a weak D call TRBD1 (5 bases). Per germline, CDR1 SNHLY and CDR2 FYNNEI. Trimming took 0 bases from V and 4 from J, leaving 9 bases between them. The CDR3 length is 14 residues.

The CDR3 loop reads CASRGDRGLSGANVLTF. The CDR3, as DNA: TGTGCCAGCAGGGGGGACAGGGGGCTTTCCGGGGCCAACGTCCTGACTTTC. This chain links TRBV5-4 with TRBJ2-6; 12 bases are shared with TRBD1. CDR1 and CDR2 (germline): SGHNT, YYREEE (reference sequence). V shed 5 bases, J shed 4 bases, and the junction held 7 bases outside the gene matches. The CDR3 contains 17 residues.

The chain couples TRBV30 to TRBJ1-2, with TRBD1 as a possible D gene (6 bases). The CDR3 runs 14 residues. Germline loops: CDR1 GTSNPN, CDR2 SVGIG (reference sequence). V was cut by 3 bases and J by 10 bases, with 21 bases left in between. CDR3 nucleotide sequence: TGTGCCTGGAGGACGCCAGGGGTGAGGGATATCTACACCTTC. This encodes CAWRTPGVRDIYTF. The full variable domain, with the rest looked up from reference TRBV30 and TRBJ1-2, is SQTIHQWPATLVQPVGSPLSLECTVEGTSNPNLYWYRQAAGRGLQLLFYSVGIGQISSEVPQNLSASRPQDRQFILSSKKLLLSDSGFYLCAWRTPGVRDIYTFGSGTRLTVV.

J is TRBJ1-1 and V is TRBV7-9; TRBD1 might be the D (5 bases). This CDR3 is built from 14 residues. V was trimmed by 5 bases and J by 2 bases, leaving 12 bases between them. Germline V gives CDR1 SEHNR, CDR2 FQNEAQ (reference sequence). CDR3 in amino acids: CASSPTGGNTEAFF. The CDR3 DNA reads TGTGCCAGCAGCCCGACGGGGGGAAACACTGAAGCTTTCTTT.